The entry below gives a single TCR beta chain sequence along with its context. Its antigen remains unknown. The data derive from a study of CXCR3-negative and CXCR3-positive naive CD8 T cells. Across the whole study: Total TRB output reached 130 million or so reads, about 1.5 +/- 0.3 million per library. Study observations and caveats: Most assays used freshly isolated PBMCs, as cryopreservation partially reduced CXCR3. Both naive subsets showed comparably high diversity, and memory CD8+ cells showed much lower diversity. Similar TRBV-TRBJ usage was seen in naive cells (both CXCR3-negative and CXCR3-positive), but memory cells differed.

The libraries of TRB cDNA were prepared using 5' RACE with UMI labels. For each CDR3 protein, TCRdb gives one entry from its re-call of the 5' RACE reads, without DNA. The sample totals approximately 52,000 distinct CDR3 sequences. The V gene's germline CDR1 is SGHVS and CDR2 FQNEAQ. This CDR3 is built from 16 residues. V gene TRBV7-8 combines with J gene TRBJ2-5; TCRdb gives TRBD2 as the D gene, but with no DNA this cannot be confirmed. This receptor was identified in a human donor in good health. Some clones in this sample may be carry-over from other donors' samples. The sequenced material came from memory CD8+ T cells from blood. The CDR3 reads CASSLPPGLGAETQYF. The full variable domain, with the rest looked up from reference TRBV7-8 and TRBJ2-5, is GAGVSQSPRYKVAKRGQDVALRCDPISGHVSLFWYQQALGQGPEFLTYFQNEAQLDKSGLPSDRFFAERPEGSVSTLKIQRTQQEDSAVYLCASSLPPGLGAETQYFGPGTRLLVL.